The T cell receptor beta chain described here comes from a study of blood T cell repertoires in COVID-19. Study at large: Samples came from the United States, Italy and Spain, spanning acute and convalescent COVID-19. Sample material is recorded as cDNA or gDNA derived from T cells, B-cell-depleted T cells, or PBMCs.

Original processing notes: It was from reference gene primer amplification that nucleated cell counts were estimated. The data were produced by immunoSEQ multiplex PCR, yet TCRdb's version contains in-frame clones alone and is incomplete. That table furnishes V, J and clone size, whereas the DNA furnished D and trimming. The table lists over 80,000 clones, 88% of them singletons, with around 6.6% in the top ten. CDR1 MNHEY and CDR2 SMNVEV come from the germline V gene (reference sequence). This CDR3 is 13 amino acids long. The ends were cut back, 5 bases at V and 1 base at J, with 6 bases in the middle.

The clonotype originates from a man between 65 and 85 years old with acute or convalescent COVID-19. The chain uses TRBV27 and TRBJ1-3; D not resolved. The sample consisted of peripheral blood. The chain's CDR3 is CASSLRSGNTIYF. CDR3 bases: TGTGCCAGCAGTCTGAGGTCTGGAAACACCATATATTTT.